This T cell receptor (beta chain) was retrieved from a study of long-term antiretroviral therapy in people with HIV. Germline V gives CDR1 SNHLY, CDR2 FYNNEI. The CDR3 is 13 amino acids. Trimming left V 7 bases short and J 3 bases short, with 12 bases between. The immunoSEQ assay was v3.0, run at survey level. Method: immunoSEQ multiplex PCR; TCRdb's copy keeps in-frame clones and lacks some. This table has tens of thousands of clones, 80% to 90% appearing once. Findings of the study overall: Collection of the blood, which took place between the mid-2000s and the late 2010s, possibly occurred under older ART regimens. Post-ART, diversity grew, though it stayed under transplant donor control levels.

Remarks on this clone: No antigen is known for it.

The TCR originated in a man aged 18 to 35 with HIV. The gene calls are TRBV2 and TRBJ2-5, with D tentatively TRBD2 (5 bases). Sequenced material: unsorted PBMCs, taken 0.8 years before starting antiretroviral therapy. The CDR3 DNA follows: TGTGCCAGCAATGGGAAGAGGGAAGAGACCCAGTACTTC. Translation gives CASNGKREETQYF.